This T cell receptor (beta chain) is drawn from a study of shared clonotypes between healthy human individuals. Across the study: Each donor contributed plates that comprised three CD4 naive, three CD4 memory, two CD8 naive and one CD8 memory. Overall study results and limits: All-four-donor shared clonotypes had higher generation probabilities than non-shared clonotypes did. Clonotype sharing across donors was expected to vary with sequencing depth.

Germline V gene sequence: CDR1 MNHNS, CDR2 SASEGT. The CDR3 is made up of 17 amino acids. Trimming left V 2 bases short and J 0 bases short, with 14 bases between. As for this clone: Its antigen is undetermined.

Libraries were prepared by immunoSEQ multiplex PCR; TCRdb keeps only in-frame clonotypes and omits some of them. The profile shows roughly 2.2 million clones, more than 80% of them singletons. Negatively enriched CD4+ T cells were divided by CD45RA into naive and memory. The chain uses TRBV6-1 and TRBJ1-5; no reliable D call. Material: naive CD4+ T cells from PBMCs. Subset in this sample: CD45RA+ positively selected. This TCR derives from a man aged 18 to 35 in good health. Some clones in this sample may be carry-over from other donors' samples. The CDR3 is CASSETGSSYSNQPQHF. CDR3 sequence (DNA): TGTGCCAGCAGTGAAACCGGCTCCAGTTATAGCAATCAGCCCCAGCATTTT.